This record covers a single T cell receptor beta chain. The data originate from a study of blood T cell repertoires in COVID-19. Study-wide background: Material from acute and convalescent COVID-19 was sourced from the United States, Italy and Spain. The cDNA or gDNA used as material had been derived from T cells, B-cell-depleted T cells, or PBMCs.

CDR1 is SGHNT and CDR2 is YYREEE in the germline V gene (reference sequence). This CDR3 region has 15 residues. The J segment lost 7 bases and the V segment lost 4 bases, leaving 12 bases of the junction unmatched. Per the original methods: Amplification from reference gene primers served as the basis for estimated nucleated cell counts. Repertoires were generated with immunoSEQ multiplex PCR, while TCRdb's copy carries only in-frame clones and drops some. D and trimming were read from the DNA, whereas the V and J calls and clone size are those reported in that table. The sample shows about 260,000 clones, about four fifths of them seen only once.

The sequenced sample consisted of peripheral blood. The chain uses TRBV5-4 and TRBJ1-2; 8 nucleotides match TRBD1. The TCR sequence derives from a woman in her forties or fifties who had recovered from COVID-19. This CDR3 is CASSQGRQGMSGYTF. In DNA form, the CDR3 reads TGTGCCAGCAGCCAAGGTAGACAGGGGATGAGTGGCTACACCTTC. Full variable domain (remainder filled in from reference TRBV5-4 and TRBJ1-2): ETGVTQSPTHLIKTRGQQVTLRCSSQSGHNTVSWYQQALGQGPQFIFQYYREEENGRGNFPPRFSGLQFPNYSSELNVNALELDDSALYLCASSQGRQGMSGYTFGSGTRLTVV.